Following are 14 T cell receptor beta chains from one sample sequenced in a study of a mutant IDH1 vaccine in newly diagnosed glioma. These receptors are not linked to any known antigen. The time point: week 35, safety follow-up. All doses held 300 ug of mutant IDH1 20-mer peptide, with topical imiquimod. The method was immunoSEQ multiplex PCR; TCRdb's version includes in-frame clones alone and lacks a portion of them. The sample holds about 48,000 clones; approximately 79% are singletons and the top ten take about 7%. Sample: PBMCs, taken from a glioma patient whose treatment included an IDH1 peptide vaccine. The source of these receptors is a man between 35 and 55 years old with glioma.

This chain links TRBV10-1 with TRBJ2-3, with D possibly matching TRBD1 (5 bases). The CDR3 runs 14 residues. With 3 bases removed from V and 7 bases from J, the gap between germline ends came to 14 bases. Germline CDR1 reads WNHNN; CDR2 reads SYGVQD (reference sequence). This chain's CDR3 is CASSDSRQGHTQYF. CDR3 DNA sequence: TGCGCCAGCAGTGATAGTAGGCAGGGCCATACGCAGTATTTT.

This sequence joins TRBV5-3 and TRBJ2-3, with a tentative D call TRBD1 (5 bases). TRBV5-3 qualifies as an ORF whose function is uncertain. This CDR3 comprises 15 residues. The V and J ends lost 0 bases and 4 bases respectively, with 12 bases between them. The chain's CDR3 is CARSLERGSSDTQYF. The CDR3 nucleotides read TGTGCCAGAAGCTTGGAAAGGGGAAGTTCAGATACGCAGTATTTT.

This clone has a single count. The V gene is TRBV2, the J gene TRBJ1-1; D is perhaps TRBD1 (5 bases). Trimming removed 7 bases from V and 0 bases from J, with 12 bases in between. The CDR3 loop spans 14 amino acids. CDR1 SNHLY and CDR2 FYNNEI come from the germline V gene. This CDR3 reads CASTPDKLNTEAFF. In nucleotides, the CDR3 is TGTGCCAGCACGCCGGACAAGTTGAACACTGAAGCTTTCTTT.

CDR3 in amino acids: CATSDRLAGGRNEQFF. CDR3 in DNA: TGTGCCACCAGCGATCGACTAGCGGGGGGGCGGAATGAGCAGTTCTTC. The gene calls are TRBV15 and TRBJ2-1; 14 bases align to TRBD2. Germline V gene data show CDR1 as LNHNV and CDR2 as YYDKDF (reference sequence). J was trimmed by 7 bases and V by 5 bases; bases with no gene match: 7. The CDR3 has 16 amino acids.

The chain recombines TRBV5-1 with TRBJ2-1, with unresolved D. V was trimmed by 1 base and J by 3 bases, leaving 11 bases between them. Germline CDR1 reads SGHRS; CDR2 reads YFSETQ. The length of the CDR3 is 15 residues. This CDR3 reads CASSLNVGDYNEQFF. In nucleotides, the CDR3 is TGCGCCAGCAGCTTGAACGTTGGGGACTACAATGAGCAGTTCTTC.

CDR3 in amino acids: CASSERDRGLKTQYF. As DNA, the CDR3 is TGTGCCAGCAGTGAGCGGGACAGGGGGTTGAAGACCCAGTACTTC. The V gene is TRBV6-1, the J gene TRBJ2-5; 11 positions agree with TRBD1. V dropped 3 bases and J dropped 6; count of bases not matched to a gene: 6. The CDR3 loop spans 15 amino acids. The germline V gene encodes CDR1 MNHNS and CDR2 SASEGT.

J is TRBJ1-6 and V is TRBV27; 8 nucleotides agree with TRBD1. J was trimmed by 9 bases and V by 3 bases; bases with no gene match: 4. The germline CDR1 and CDR2 sequences are MNHEY and SMNVEV (reference sequence). The CDR3 sequence is 14 residues long. CDR3 nucleotides: TGTGCCAGCAGTTTCCGGGACAGGACTTCACCCCTCCACTTT. Its protein is CASSFRDRTSPLHF.

CDR3 DNA: TGTGCCAGCAGCCCCAGGACCCCAGGGGAGCAGTTCTTC. Translation gives CASSPRTPGEQFF. V usage is TRBV7-9 and J usage is TRBJ2-1; weak D call: TRBD1 (5 bases). This CDR3 has 13 residues. Germline V gene data show CDR1 as SEHNR and CDR2 as FQNEAQ (reference sequence). The V end lost 5 bases, the J end lost 10 bases, and 15 bases lay between the germline ends.

This chain uses TRBV4-1 with TRBJ2-7, with D possibly called TRBD1 or TRBD2 (6 bases each). The germline V gene has CDR1 MGHRA and CDR2 YSYEKL. The CDR3 consists of 15 residues. Trimming took 1 base from V and 4 from J, leaving 14 bases between them. The CDR3 here is CASSQGGALVYEQYF. CDR3 sequence (DNA): TGCGCCAGCAGCCAAGGGGGGGCTTTGGTTTACGAGCAGTACTTC.

This clone came up a few times. The chain links TRBV2 to TRBJ2-5; TRBD2 matches at 12 bases. Germline values: CDR1 SNHLY, CDR2 FYNNEI. V trimming: 1 base; J trimming: 7 bases; junction bases outside the gene matches: 7. The length of the CDR3 is 16 residues. The CDR3 region has the DNA TGTGCCAGCAGTGAAGGGCTAGCGGGGGGGCAGGGGACCCAGTACTTC. Translation: CASSEGLAGGQGTQYF.

This clone was seen a few times. For the CDR3, the DNA is TGCGCCAGCAGCCCAACGGCACAGGGGGCCTACGAGCAGTACTTC. It translates to CASSPTAQGAYEQYF. This sequence joins TRBV5-1 and TRBJ2-7, with 8 positions matching TRBD1. V was clipped by 4 bases and J by 2 bases; unmatched bases: 8. This CDR3 has 15 residues. CDR1 and CDR2 from the germline V gene are SGHRS and YFSETQ.

This clone was detected once. The chain is built from TRBV10-3 and TRBJ1-1, with D possibly TRBD1 on 5 matching bases. The germline gives CDR1 ENHRY, CDR2 SYGVKD. This CDR3 has 15 amino acids. V was cut by 3 bases and J by 6 bases, with 17 bases left in between. CDR3 region: CAISESVTANAEAFF. CDR3 sequence (DNA): TGTGCCATCAGTGAATCTGTGACAGCCAACGCTGAAGCTTTCTTT.

The chain is built from TRBV7-6 and TRBJ1-5; the D gene is possibly TRBD1 (5 bases). Germline V CDR1 and CDR2: SGHVS, FNYEAQ. V was shortened by 0 bases and J by 2 bases, with 11 bases between the two germline ends. This CDR3 has 16 amino acids. CDR3 protein: CASSLAGAHGNQPQHF. The CDR3 DNA is TGTGCCAGCAGCTTAGCAGGGGCGCACGGCAATCAGCCCCAGCATTTT.

V gene TRBV4-2 combines with J gene TRBJ2-7; D might be TRBD1 or TRBD2, each matching 5 bases. Germline V CDR1 and CDR2: LGHNA, YNFKEQ. Between the trimmed V and J ends, which lost 2 bases and 2 bases, there was a span of 13 bases. The CDR3 extends over 15 amino acids. CDR3 sequence reads: CASSQNRDPAYEQYF. CDR3 nucleotides: TGTGCCAGCAGCCAAAACCGGGACCCAGCCTACGAGCAGTACTTC.